This T cell receptor (beta chain) was documented in a study of control samples from healthy donors and cancer patients. This table comes from immunoSEQ multiplex PCR, and its TCRdb copy is limited to in-frame clones, with some not included. The table has roughly 170,000 clones, about 93% seen once. V dropped 1 base and J dropped 7; count of bases not matched to a gene: 6. CDR1 is SGHAT, CDR2 FQNNGV, per germline. The CDR3 covers 15 residues. The chain employs TRBV11-2 and TRBJ2-7, with TRBD1 matching 11 bases. The TCR originated in a woman aged 60-75 years in good health. The sample taken for sequencing was blood. The CDR3: CASSLASDRGLEQYF. CDR3 coding DNA: TGTGCCAGCAGCTTAGCCTCGGACAGGGGGCTTGAGCAGTACTTC.